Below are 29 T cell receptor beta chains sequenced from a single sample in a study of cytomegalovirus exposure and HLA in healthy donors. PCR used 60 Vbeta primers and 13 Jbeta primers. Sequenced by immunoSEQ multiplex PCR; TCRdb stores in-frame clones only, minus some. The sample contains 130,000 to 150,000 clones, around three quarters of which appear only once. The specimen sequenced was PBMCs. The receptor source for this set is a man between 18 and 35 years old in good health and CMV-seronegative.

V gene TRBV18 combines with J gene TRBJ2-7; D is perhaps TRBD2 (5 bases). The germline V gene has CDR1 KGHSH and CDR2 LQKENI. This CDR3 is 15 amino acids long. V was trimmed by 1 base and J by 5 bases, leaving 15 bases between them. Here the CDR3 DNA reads TGTGCCAGCTCACCACGGGCCGGGGAGCTCCACGAGCAGTACTTC. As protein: CASSPRAGELHEQYF.

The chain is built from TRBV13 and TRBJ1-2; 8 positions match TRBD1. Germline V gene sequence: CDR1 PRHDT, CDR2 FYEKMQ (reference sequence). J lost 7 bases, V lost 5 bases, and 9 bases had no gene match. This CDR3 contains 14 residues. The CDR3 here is CASSQQGAQVGYTF. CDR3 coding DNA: TGTGCCAGCAGCCAGCAGGGGGCGCAGGTTGGCTACACCTTC.

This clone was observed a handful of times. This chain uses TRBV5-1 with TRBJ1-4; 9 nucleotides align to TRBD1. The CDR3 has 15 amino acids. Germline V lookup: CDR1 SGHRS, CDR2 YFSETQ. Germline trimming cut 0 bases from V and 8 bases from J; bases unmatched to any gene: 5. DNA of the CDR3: TGCGCCAGCAGCTTGGGGGGGACAGGGACCGAAAAACTGTTTTTT. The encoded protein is CASSLGGTGTEKLFF.

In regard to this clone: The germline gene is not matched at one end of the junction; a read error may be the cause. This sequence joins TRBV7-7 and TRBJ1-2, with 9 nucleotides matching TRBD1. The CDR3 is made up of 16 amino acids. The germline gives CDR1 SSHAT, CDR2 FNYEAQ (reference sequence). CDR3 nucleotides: TGTGCTAGCAGCCCGATAACAGGGGGCGCTAACTATGGCTACACCTTC. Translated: CASSPITGGANYGYTF.

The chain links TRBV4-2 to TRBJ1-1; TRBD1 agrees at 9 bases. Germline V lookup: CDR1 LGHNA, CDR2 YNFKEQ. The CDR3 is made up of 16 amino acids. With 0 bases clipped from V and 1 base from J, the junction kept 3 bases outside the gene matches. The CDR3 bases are TGTGCCAGCAGCCAAGATCCGGGACAGGGGAACACTGAAGCTTTCTTT. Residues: CASSQDPGQGNTEAFF.

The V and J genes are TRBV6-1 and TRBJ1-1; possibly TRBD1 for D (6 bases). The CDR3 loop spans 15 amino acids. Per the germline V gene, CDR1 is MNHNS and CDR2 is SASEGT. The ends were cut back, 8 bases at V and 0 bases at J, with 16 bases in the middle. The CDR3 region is CASYRASLMNTEAFF. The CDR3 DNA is TGTGCCAGCTACAGGGCTTCCCTAATGAACACTGAAGCTTTCTTT.

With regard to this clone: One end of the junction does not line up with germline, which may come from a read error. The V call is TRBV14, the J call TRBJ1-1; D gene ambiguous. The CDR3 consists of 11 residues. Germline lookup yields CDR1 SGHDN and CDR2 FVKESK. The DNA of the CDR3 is TGTGCCAGCAGCCACGGCACTAAAGCTTTCTTT. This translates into CASSHGTKAFF.

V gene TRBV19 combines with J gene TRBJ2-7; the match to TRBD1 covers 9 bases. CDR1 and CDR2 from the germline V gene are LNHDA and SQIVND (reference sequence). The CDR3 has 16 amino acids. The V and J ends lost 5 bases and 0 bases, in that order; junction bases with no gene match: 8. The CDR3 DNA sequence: TGTGCCAGTAGTCCCCGGACAGGGGCCCTCTCCTACGAGCAGTACTTC. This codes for CASSPRTGALSYEQYF.

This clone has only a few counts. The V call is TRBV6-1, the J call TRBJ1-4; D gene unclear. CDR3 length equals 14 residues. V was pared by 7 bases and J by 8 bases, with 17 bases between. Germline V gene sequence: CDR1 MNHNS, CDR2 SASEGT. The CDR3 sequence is CASKREPSGEKLFF. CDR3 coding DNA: TGTGCCAGCAAGAGGGAACCCAGCGGAGAAAAACTGTTTTTT.

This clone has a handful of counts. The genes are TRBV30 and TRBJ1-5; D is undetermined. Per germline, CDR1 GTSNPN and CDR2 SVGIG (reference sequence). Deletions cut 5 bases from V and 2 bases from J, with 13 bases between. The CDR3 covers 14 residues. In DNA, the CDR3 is TGTGCCTGGGATTCAGGAATGGGCAATCAGCCCCAGCATTTT. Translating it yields CAWDSGMGNQPQHF.

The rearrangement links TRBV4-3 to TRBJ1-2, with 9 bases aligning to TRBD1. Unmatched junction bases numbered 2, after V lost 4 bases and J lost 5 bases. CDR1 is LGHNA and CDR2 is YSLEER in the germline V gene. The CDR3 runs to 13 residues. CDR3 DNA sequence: TGCGCCAGCAGCCCGGGACAGGGATATGGCTACACCTTC. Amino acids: CASSPGQGYGYTF.

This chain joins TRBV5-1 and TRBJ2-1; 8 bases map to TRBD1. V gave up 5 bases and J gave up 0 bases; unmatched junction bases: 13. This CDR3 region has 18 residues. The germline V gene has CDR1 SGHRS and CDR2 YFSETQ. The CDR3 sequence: CASRRDVGQVSSYNEQFF. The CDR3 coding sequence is TGCGCCAGCAGGAGGGATGTGGGACAGGTAAGCTCCTACAATGAGCAGTTCTTC. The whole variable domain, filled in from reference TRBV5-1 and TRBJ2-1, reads KAGVTQTPRYLIKTRGQQVTLSCSPISGHRSVSWYQQTPGQGLQFLFEYFSETQRNKGNFPGRFSGRQFSNSRSEMNVSTLELGDSALYLCASRRDVGQVSSYNEQFFGPGTRLTVL.

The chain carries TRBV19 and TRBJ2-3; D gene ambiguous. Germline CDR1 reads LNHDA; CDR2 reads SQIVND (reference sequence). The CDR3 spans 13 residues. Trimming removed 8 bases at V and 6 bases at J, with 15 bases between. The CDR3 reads CASAYSYSDTQYF. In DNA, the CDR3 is TGTGCCAGTGCTTACTCGTACTCGGATACGCAGTATTTT.

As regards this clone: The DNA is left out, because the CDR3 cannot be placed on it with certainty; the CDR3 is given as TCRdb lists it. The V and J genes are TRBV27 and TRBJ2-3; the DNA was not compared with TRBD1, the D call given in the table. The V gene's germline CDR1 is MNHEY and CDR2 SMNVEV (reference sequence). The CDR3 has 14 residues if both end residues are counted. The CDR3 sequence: CASSSSDSSDTQYF.

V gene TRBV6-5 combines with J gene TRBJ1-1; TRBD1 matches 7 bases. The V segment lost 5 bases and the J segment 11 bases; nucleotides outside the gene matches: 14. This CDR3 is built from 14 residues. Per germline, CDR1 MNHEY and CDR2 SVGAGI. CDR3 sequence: CASSPTRTGVEAFF. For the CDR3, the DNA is TGTGCCAGCAGTCCAACCCGGACAGGTGTTGAGGCTTTCTTT.

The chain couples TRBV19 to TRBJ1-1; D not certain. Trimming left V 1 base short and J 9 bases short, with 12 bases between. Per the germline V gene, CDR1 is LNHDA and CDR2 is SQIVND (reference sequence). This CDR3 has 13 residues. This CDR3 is CASSIGIATQAFF. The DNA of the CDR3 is TGTGCCAGTAGTATAGGAATCGCGACACAAGCTTTCTTT.

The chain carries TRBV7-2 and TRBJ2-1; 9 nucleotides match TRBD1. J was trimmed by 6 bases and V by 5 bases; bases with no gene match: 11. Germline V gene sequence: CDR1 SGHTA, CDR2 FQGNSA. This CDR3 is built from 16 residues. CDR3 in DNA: TGTGCCAGCAGCCCCTACTCCGGGACAGGGTTCAATGAGCAGTTCTTC. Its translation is CASSPYSGTGFNEQFF.

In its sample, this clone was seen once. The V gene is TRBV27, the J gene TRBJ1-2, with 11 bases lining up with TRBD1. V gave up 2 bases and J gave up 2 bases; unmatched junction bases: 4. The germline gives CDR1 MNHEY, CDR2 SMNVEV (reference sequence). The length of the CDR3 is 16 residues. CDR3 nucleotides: TGTGCCAGCAGTTTAGTCGGGACAGGGGGAAACTATGGCTACACCTTC. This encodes CASSLVGTGGNYGYTF.

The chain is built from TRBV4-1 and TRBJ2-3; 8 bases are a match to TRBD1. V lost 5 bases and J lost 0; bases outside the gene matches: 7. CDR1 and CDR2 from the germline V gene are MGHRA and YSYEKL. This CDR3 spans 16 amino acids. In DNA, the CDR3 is TGCGCCAGCAGCACCCGGACAGGGTCTAGCACAGATACGCAGTATTTT. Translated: CASSTRTGSSTDTQYF.

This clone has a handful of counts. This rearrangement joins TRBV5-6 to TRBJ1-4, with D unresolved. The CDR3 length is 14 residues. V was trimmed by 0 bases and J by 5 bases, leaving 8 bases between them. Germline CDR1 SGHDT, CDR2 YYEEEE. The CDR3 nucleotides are TGTGCCAGCAGCTTGGTTAGCCCGAATGAAAAACTGTTTTTT. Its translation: CASSLVSPNEKLFF.

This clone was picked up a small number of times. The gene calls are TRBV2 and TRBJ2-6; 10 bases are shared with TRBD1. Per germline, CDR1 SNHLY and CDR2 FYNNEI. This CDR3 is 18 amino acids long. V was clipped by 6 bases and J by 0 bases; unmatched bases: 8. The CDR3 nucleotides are TGTGCCAGCAGCCCGTTGACAGGGGGCCCCTCTGGGGCCAACGTCCTGACTTTC. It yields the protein CASSPLTGGPSGANVLTF.

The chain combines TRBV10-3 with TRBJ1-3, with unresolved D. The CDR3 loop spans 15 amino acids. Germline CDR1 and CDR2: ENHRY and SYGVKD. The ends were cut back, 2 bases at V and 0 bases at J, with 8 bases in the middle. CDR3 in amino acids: CAISEGRGSGNTIYF. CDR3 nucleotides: TGTGCCATCAGTGAGGGACGGGGCTCTGGAAACACCATATATTTT.

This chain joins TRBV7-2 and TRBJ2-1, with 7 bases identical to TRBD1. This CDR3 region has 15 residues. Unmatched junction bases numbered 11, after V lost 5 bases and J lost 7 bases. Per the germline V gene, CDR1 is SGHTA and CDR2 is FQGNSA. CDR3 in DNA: TGTGCCAGCAGCCCCTCCAAAGTACAGGGGAATGAGCAGTTCTTC. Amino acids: CASSPSKVQGNEQFF.

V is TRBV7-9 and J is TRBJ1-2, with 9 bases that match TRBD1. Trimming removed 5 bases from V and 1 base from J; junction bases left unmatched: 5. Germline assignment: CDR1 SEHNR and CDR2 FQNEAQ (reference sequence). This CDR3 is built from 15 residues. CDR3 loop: CASSLPGQGNYGYTF. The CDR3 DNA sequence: TGTGCCAGCAGCCTACCGGGACAGGGTAACTATGGCTACACCTTC.

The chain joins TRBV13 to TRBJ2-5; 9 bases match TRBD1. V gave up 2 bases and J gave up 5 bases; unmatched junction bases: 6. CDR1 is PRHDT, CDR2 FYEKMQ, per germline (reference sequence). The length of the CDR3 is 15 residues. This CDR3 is CASSLRGQGMETQYF. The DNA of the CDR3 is TGTGCCAGCAGCTTACGGGGACAGGGCATGGAGACCCAGTACTTC.

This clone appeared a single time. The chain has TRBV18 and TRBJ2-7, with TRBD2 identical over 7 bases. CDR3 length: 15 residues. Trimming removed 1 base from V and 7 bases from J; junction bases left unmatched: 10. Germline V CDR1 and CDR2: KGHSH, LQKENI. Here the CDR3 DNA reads TGTGCCAGCTCACCACTACCGGGGGAGGGCGGTGAGCAGTACTTC. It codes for CASSPLPGEGGEQYF.

CDR3 DNA: TGTGCCAGCAGCCAAGCTAGCGTGGGGACCTACGAGCAGTACTTC. It encodes CASSQASVGTYEQYF. The V gene is TRBV4-2, the J gene TRBJ2-7, with D maybe TRBD2 (6 bases). The CDR3 extends over 15 amino acids. Germline V gives CDR1 LGHNA, CDR2 YNFKEQ. The V and J ends lost 1 base and 2 bases respectively, with 12 bases between them.

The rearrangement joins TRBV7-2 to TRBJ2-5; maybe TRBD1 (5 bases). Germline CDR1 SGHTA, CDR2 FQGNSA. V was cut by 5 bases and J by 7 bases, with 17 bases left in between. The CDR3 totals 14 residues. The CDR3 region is CASSVLQAMGTQYF. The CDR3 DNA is TGTGCCAGCAGCGTGCTACAGGCCATGGGGACCCAGTACTTC.

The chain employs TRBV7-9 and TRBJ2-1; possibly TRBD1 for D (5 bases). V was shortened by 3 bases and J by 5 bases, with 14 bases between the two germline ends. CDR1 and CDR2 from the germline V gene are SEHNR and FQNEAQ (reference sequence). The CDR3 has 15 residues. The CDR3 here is CASSLSQGNDNEQFF. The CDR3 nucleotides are TGTGCCAGCAGCTTGAGCCAGGGTAACGACAATGAGCAGTTCTTC.